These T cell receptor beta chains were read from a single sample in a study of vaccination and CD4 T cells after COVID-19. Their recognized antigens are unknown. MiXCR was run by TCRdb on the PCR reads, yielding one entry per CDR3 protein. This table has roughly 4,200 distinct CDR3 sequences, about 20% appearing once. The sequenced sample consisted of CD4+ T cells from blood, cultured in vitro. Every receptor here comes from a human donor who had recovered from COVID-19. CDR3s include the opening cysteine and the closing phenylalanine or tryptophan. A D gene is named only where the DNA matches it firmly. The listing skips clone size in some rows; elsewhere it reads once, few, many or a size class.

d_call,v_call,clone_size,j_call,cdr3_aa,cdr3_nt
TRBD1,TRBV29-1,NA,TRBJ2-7,CSAARGTYEQYF,TGCAGCGCCGCCAGGGGGACCTACGAGCAGTACTTC
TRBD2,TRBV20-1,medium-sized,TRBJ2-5,CSARDWGLATKTQYF,TGCAGTGCTAGAGATTGGGGACTAGCGACTAAGACCCAGTACTTC
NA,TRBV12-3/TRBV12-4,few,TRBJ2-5,CASSAQETQYF,TGTGCCAGCAGTGCCCAAGAGACCCAGTACTTC
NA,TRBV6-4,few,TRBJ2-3,CASSDVQSSRTDTQYF,TGTGCCAGCAGTGACGTCCAGTCTTCCCGCACAGATACGCAGTATTTT
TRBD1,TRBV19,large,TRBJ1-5,CASRPTGKGNNQPQHF,TGTGCCAGTAGACCGACAGGGAAGGGTAACAATCAGCCCCAGCATTTT
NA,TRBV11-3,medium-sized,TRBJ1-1,CASSLNPTEAFF,TGTGCCAGCAGCTTAAACCCCACTGAAGCTTTCTTT
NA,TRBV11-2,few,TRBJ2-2,CASSPHYKGGRTGELFF,TGTGCCAGCAGCCCCCATTACAAGGGGGGGCGAACTGGGGAGCTGTTTTTT
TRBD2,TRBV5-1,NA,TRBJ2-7,CASSLGLAGANPLYEQYF,TGCGCCAGCAGCTTGGGACTAGCGGGGGCCAATCCTCTCTACGAGCAGTACTTC
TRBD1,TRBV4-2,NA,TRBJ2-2,CASSQWTGSGELFF,TGTGCCAGCAGCCAATGGACAGGGTCCGGGGAGCTGTTTTTT
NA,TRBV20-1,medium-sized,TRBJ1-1,CSATGQLNTEAFF,TGCAGTGCTACTGGACAGTTGAACACTGAAGCTTTCTTT
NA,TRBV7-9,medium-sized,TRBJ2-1,CASSLDSLNPYNEQFF,TGTGCCAGCAGCCTGGACAGCCTTAACCCCTACAATGAGCAGTTCTTC
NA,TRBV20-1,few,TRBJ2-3,CSVRSAGLAGGDTQYF,TGCAGTGTTCGGAGCGCGGGGCTAGCTGGGGGAGATACGCAGTATTTT
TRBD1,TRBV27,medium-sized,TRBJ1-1,CASGVQGGGTEAFF,TGTGCCAGCGGGGTACAGGGGGGAGGAACTGAAGCTTTCTTT
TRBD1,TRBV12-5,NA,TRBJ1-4,CASGLRGEKLFF,TGTGCTAGTGGTCTCAGGGGGGAAAAACTGTTTTTT
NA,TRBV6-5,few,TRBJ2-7,CASSSWSYEQYF,TGTGCCAGCAGTTCTTGGTCCTACGAGCAGTACTTC
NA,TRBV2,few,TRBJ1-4,CASSGTANEKLFF,TGTGCCAGCAGTGGGACAGCTAATGAAAAACTGTTTTTT
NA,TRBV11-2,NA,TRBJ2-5,CASSFQETQYF,TGTGCCAGCAGCTTCCAAGAGACCCAGTACTTC
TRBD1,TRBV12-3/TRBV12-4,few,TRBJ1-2,CASSSLLQGGYYGYTF,TGTGCCAGCAGTTCCCTCCTACAGGGGGGGTACTATGGCTACACCTTC
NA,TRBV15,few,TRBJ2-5,CATSSGSGLYQETQYF,TGTGCCACCAGCAGCGGAAGCGGGTTGTACCAAGAGACCCAGTACTTC
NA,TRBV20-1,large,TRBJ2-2,CSARLGGLTGELFF,TGCAGTGCTAGACTGGGGGGCCTAACCGGGGAGCTGTTTTTT
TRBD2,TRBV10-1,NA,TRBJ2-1,CASSWLAGGDEQFF,TGCGCCAGCAGTTGGCTAGCGGGGGGCGATGAGCAGTTCTTC
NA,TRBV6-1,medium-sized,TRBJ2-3,CASSRGGGGLGDTQYF,TGTGCCAGCAGTAGAGGGGGCGGGGGGCTTGGCGATACGCAGTATTTT
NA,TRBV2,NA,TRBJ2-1,CASSEDQWGELYNEQFF,TGTGCCAGCAGTGAAGATCAGTGGGGGGAGCTATACAATGAGCAGTTCTTC
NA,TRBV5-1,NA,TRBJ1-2,CASSLTANYGYTF,TGCGCCAGCAGCTTGACAGCTAACTATGGCTACACCTTC
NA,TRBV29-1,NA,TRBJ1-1,CSALWGGNTEAFF,TGCAGCGCTCTTTGGGGAGGGAACACTGAAGCTTTCTTT
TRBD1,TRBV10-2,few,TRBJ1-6,CASRQGQVLKAHSPLHF,TGCGCCAGCCGACAGGGTCAAGTCCTGAAAGCCCATTCACCCCTCCACTTT
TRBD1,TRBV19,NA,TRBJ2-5,CASSVPGQGETQYF,TGTGCCAGTAGTGTTCCGGGACAGGGAGAGACCCAGTACTTC